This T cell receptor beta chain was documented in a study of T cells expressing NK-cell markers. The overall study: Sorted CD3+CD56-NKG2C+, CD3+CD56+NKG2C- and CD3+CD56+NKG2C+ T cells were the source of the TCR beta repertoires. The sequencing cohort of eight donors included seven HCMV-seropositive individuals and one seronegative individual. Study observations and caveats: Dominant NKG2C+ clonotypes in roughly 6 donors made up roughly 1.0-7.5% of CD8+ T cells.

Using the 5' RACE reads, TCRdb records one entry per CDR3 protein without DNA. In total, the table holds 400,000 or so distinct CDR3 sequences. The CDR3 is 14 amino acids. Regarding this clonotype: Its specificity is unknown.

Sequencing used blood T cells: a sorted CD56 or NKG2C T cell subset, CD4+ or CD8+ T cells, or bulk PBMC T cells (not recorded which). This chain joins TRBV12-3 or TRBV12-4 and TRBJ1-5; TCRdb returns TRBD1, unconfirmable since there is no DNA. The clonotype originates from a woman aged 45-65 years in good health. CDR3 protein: CASRTAGFNQPQHF.